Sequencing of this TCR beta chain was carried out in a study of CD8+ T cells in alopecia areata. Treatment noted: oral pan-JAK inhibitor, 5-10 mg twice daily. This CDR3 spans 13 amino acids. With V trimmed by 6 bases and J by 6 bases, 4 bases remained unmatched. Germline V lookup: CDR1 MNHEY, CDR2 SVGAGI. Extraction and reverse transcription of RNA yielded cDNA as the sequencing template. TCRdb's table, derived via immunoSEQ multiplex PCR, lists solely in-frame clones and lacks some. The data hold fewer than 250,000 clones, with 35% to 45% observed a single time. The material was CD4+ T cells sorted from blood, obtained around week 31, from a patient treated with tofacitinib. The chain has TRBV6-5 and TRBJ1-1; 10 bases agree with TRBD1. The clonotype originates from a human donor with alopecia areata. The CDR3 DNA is TGTGCCAGCAGAGTAGACAGGGGGCCTGAAGCTTTCTTT. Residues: CASRVDRGPEAFF.